The TCR beta chain described here comes from a study of blood T cell repertoires in COVID-19. Participants, about 18 to 90 years old, spanned about 26 US areas. Clinical history as reported by participants underpinned cohort assignment. The repertoire was sequenced with immunoSEQ multiplex PCR; TCRdb's copy has only in-frame clones and lacks some. Of about 270,000 clones in the sample, approximately 91% were seen once. Trimming cost V 3 bases and J 11 bases; bases outside gene matches: 11. Per the germline V gene, CDR1 is SGHAT and CDR2 is FQDESV (reference sequence). The length of the CDR3 is 14 residues.

The origin of this receptor is a woman aged 40 to 50 with acute COVID-19. The sequenced sample consisted of PBMCs or T cells enriched from blood (not recorded which). The V and J genes are TRBV11-1 and TRBJ2-7; TRBD1 matches 9 bases. CDR3 in DNA: TGTGCCAGCAGCTTGACAGGGGGATCTACGAAAGAGTACTTC. Amino acids: CASSLTGGSTKEYF.